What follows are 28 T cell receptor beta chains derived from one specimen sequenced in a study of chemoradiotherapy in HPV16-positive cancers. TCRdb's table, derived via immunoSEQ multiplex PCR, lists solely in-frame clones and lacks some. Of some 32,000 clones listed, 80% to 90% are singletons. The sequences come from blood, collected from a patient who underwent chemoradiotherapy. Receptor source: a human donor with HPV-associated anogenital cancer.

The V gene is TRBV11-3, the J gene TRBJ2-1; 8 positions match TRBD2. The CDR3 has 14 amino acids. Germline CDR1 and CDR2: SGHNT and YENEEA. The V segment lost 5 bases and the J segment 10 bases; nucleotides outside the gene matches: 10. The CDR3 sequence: CASSLESSGTEQFF. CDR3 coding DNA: TGTGCCAGCAGCCTGGAGAGTAGCGGGACCGAGCAGTTCTTC.

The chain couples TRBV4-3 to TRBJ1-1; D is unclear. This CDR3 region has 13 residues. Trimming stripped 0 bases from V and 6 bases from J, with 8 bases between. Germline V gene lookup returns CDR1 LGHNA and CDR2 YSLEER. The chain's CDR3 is CASSQDSEAEAFF. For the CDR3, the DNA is TGCGCCAGCAGCCAAGATTCCGAAGCTGAAGCTTTCTTT.

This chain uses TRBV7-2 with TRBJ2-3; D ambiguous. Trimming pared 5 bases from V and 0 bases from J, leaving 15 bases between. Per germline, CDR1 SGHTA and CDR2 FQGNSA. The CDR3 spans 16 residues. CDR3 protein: CASSPRRATSTDTQYF. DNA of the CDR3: TGTGCCAGCAGCCCCCGAAGGGCTACTAGCACAGATACGCAGTATTTT.

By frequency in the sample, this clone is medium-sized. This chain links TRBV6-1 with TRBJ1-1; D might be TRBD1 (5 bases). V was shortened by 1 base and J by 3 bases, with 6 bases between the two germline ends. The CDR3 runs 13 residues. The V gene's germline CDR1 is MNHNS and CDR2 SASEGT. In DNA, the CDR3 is TGTGCCAGCAGTGAAGAGGGGCACACTGAAGCTTTCTTT. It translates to CASSEEGHTEAFF.

The CDR3 reads CASSTYRTDTQYF. In DNA form, the CDR3 reads TGTGCCAGCAGCACCTACCGCACAGATACGCAGTATTTT. This chain uses TRBV7-8 with TRBJ2-3, with D hard to call. The CDR3 covers 13 residues. Germline-derived CDR1 and CDR2 are SGHVS and FQNEAQ. Between the trimmed V and J ends, which lost 5 bases and 1 base, there was a span of 7 bases.

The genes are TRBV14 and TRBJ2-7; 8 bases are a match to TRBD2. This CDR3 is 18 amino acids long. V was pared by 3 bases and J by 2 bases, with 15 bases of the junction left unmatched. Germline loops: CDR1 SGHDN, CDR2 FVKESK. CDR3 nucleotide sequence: TGTGCCAGCAGCCATCCCCTGGGGCTAGCGGGCTCCCCCTACGAGCAGTACTTC. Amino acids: CASSHPLGLAGSPYEQYF.

CDR3 residues: CASSVDGTESNEKLFF. The DNA of the CDR3 is TGTGCCAGCAGCGTAGACGGGACAGAGTCTAATGAAAAACTGTTTTTT. The V and J genes are TRBV9 and TRBJ1-4; 7 nucleotides align to TRBD1. CDR3 length equals 16 residues. The V gene end was trimmed by 0 bases and the J gene end by 3 bases; junction bases not matched to a gene: 5. The germline gives CDR1 SGDLS, CDR2 YYNGEE.

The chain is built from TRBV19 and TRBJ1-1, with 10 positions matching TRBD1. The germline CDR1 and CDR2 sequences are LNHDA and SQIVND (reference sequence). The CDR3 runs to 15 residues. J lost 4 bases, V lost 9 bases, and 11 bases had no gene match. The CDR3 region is CASLLWDRGVTEAFF. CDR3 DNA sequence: TGTGCCAGCCTACTTTGGGACAGGGGTGTCACTGAAGCTTTCTTT.

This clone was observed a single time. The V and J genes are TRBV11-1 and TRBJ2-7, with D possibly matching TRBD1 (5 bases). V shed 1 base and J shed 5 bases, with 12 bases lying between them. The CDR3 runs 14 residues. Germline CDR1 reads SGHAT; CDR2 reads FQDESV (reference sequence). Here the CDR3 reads CASSLERQGNEQYF. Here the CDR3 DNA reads TGTGCCAGCAGCTTAGAGCGCCAGGGCAACGAGCAGTACTTC.

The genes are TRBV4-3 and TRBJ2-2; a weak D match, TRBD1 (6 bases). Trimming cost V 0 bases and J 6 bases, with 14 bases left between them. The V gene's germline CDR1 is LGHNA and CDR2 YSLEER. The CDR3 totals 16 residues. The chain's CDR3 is CASSQDETGLPGELFF. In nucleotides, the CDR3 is TGCGCCAGCAGCCAAGATGAAACAGGGCTGCCCGGGGAGCTGTTTTTT.

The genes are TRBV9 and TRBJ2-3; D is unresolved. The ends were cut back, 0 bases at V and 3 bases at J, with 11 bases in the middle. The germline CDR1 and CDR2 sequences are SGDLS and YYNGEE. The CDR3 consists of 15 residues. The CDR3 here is CASSVAEPRTDTQYF. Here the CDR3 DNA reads TGTGCCAGCAGCGTAGCGGAGCCAAGAACAGATACGCAGTATTTT. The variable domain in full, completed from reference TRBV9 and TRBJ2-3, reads DSGVTQTPKHLITATGQRVTLRCSPRSGDLSVYWYQQSLDQGLQFLIQYYNGEERAKGNILERFSAQQFPDLHSELNLSSLELGDSALYFCASSVAEPRTDTQYFGPGTRLTVL.

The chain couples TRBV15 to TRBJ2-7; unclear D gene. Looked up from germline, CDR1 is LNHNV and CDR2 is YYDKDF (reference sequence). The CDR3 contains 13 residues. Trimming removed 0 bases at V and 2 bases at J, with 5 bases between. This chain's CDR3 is CATSRDVPYEQYF. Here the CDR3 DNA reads TGTGCCACCAGCAGAGATGTGCCCTACGAGCAGTACTTC.

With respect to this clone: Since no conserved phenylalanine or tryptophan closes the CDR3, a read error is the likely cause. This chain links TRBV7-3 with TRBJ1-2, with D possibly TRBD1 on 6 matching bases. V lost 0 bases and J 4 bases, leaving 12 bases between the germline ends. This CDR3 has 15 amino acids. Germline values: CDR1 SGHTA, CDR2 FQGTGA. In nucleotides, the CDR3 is TGTGCCAGCAGCTTAACGGGAGTAGGGGGCTATGGCTACACCCTC. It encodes CASSLTGVGGYGYTL.

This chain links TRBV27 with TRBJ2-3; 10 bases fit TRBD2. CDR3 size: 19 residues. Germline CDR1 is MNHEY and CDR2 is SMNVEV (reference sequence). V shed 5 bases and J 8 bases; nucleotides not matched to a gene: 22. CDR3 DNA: TGTGCCAGCAGTCTCGCCCCTAGCGGGAGTGCTTCCGGGGGAGGTACGCAGTATTTT. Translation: CASSLAPSGSASGGGTQYF.

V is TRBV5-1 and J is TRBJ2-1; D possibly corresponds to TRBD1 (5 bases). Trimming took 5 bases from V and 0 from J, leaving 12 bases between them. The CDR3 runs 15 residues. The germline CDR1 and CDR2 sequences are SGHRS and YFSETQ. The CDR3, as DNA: TGCGCCAGCAGTCCAGACAGCGACTCCTACAATGAGCAGTTCTTC. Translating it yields CASSPDSDSYNEQFF. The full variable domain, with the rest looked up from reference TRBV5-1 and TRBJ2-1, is KAGVTQTPRYLIKTRGQQVTLSCSPISGHRSVSWYQQTPGQGLQFLFEYFSETQRNKGNFPGRFSGRQFSNSRSEMNVSTLELGDSALYLCASSPDSDSYNEQFFGPGTRLTVL.

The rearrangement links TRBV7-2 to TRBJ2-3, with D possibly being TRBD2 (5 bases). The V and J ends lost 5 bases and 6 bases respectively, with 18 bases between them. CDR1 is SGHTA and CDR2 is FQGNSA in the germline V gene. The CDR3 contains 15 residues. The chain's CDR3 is CASSPPTTQPDTQYF. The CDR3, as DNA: TGTGCCAGCAGCCCCCCGACTACGCAGCCGGATACGCAGTATTTT.

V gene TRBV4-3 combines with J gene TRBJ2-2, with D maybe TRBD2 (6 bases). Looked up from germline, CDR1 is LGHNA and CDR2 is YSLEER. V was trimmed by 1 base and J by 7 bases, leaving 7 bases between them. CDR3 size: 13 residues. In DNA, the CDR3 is TGCGCCAGCAGCCAAGGGACTATCGGGGAGCTGTTTTTT. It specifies CASSQGTIGELFF.

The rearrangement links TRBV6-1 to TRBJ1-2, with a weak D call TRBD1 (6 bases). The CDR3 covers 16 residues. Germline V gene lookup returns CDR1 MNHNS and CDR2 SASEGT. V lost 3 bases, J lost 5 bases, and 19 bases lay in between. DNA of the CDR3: TGTGCCAGCAGTGACCCTTCCCAAGGGGGATCTTATGGCTACACCTTC. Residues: CASSDPSQGGSYGYTF.

CDR3 DNA sequence: TGTGCCAGCTCACCCGGACAGAACAATGAGCAGTTCTTC. This sequence encodes CASSPGQNNEQFF. This chain connects TRBV18 to TRBJ2-1; a weak D match, TRBD1 (6 bases). This CDR3 is 13 amino acids long. The germline gives CDR1 KGHSH, CDR2 LQKENI. With 3 bases removed from V and 5 bases from J, the gap between germline ends came to 8 bases.

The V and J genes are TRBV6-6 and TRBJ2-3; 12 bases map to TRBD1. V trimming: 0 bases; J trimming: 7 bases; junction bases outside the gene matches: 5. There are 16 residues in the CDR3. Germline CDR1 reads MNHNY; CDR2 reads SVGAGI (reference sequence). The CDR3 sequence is CASSYSGQGASYTQYF. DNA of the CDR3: TGTGCCAGCAGTTACTCGGGACAGGGGGCCTCTTATACGCAGTATTTT.

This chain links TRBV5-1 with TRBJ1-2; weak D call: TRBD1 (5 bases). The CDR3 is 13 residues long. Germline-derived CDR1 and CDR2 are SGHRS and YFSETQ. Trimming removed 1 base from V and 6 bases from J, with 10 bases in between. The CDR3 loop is CASSLMGVDGYTF. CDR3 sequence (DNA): TGCGCCAGCAGCTTGATGGGGGTGGATGGCTACACCTTC.

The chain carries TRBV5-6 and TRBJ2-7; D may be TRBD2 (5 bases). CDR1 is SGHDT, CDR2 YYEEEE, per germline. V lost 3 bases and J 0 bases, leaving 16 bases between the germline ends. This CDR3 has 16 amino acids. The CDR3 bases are TGTGCCAGCAGCTCTGAGGACTCCCTGAGCTCCTACGAGCAGTACTTC. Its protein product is CASSSEDSLSSYEQYF.

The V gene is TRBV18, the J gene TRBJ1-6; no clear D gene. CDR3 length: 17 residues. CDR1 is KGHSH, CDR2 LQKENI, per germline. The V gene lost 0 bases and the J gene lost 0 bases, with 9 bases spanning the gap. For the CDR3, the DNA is TGTGCCAGCTCACCACCGTCCGAGAGCTCCTATAATTCACCCCTCCACTTT. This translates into CASSPPSESSYNSPLHF.

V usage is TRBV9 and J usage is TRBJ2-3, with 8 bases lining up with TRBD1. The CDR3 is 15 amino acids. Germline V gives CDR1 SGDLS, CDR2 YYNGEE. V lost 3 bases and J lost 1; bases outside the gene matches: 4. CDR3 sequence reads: CASSGPGQGTDTQYF. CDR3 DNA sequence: TGTGCCAGCAGCGGCCCGGGACAGGGCACAGATACGCAGTATTTT.

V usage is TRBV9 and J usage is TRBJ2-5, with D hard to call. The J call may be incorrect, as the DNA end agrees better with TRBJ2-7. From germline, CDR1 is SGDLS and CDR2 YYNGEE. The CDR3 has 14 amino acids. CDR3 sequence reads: CASSVGAGGYEQYF. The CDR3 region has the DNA TGTGCCAGCAGCGTAGGGGCAGGTGGCTACGAGCAGTACTTC.

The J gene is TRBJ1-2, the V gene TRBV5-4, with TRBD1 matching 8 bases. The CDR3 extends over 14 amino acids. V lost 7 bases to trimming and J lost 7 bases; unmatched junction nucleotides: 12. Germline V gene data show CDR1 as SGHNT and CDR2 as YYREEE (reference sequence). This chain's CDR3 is CASRGTGSLRGYTF. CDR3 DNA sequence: TGTGCCAGCCGTGGGACAGGTAGTCTACGTGGCTACACCTTC. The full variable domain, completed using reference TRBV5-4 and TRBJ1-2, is ETGVTQSPTHLIKTRGQQVTLRCSSQSGHNTVSWYQQALGQGPQFIFQYYREEENGRGNFPPRFSGLQFPNYSSELNVNALELDDSALYLCASRGTGSLRGYTFGSGTRLTVV.

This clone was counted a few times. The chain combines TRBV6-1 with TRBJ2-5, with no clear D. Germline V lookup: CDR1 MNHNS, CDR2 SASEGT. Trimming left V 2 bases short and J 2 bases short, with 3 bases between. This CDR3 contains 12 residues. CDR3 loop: CASSESQETQYF. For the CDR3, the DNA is TGTGCCAGCAGTGAATCTCAAGAGACCCAGTACTTC.

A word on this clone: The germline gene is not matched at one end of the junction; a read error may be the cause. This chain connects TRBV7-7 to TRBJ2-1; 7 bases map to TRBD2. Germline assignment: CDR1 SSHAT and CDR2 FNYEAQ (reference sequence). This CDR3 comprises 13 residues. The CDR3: CASSLAGVDEQFF. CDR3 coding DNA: TGTGCTAGCAGCTTGGCGGGAGTTGATGAGCAGTTCTTC.